The 21 T cell receptor beta chains in this list originate from one sample, sequenced in a study of blood T cells in healthy people across ages. Through a sample-barcoded 5' primer and a J-beta primer mix, a second PCR was run for roughly 6 to 12 cycles. TCRdb itself ran the 5' RACE reads through MiXCR, one entry per CDR3 protein. The repertoire holds about 1.8 million distinct CDR3 sequences, with approximately 50% as singletons. Source material: blood. The receptors derive from a woman aged 40-49 years in good health.

V is TRBV6-6 and J is TRBJ2-1; 9 nucleotides line up with TRBD1. Germline V gene sequence: CDR1 MNHNY, CDR2 SVGAGI (reference sequence). This CDR3 has 15 amino acids. The junction had 7 bases not matched to a gene; V was cut back by 6 bases and J by 4 bases. CDR3: CASRLGTGRYNEQFF. The CDR3 DNA reads TGTGCCAGCAGATTGGGGACAGGGAGGTACAATGAGCAGTTCTTC.

This clonotype was seen more than once but under ten times. V gene TRBV7-2 combines with J gene TRBJ1-1; D gene unclear. CDR1 SGHTA and CDR2 FQGNSA come from the germline V gene. Trimming took 3 bases from V and 6 from J, leaving 5 bases between them. This CDR3 is 11 amino acids long. DNA for the CDR3: TGTGCCAGCAGCTTTTACCCTGAAGCTTTCTTT. Its protein is CASSFYPEAFF.

V gene TRBV20-1 combines with J gene TRBJ1-2; 8 nucleotides align to TRBD1. Germline V lookup: CDR1 DFQATT, CDR2 SNEGSKA (reference sequence). V was clipped by 5 bases and J by 6 bases; unmatched bases: 8. This CDR3 spans 13 amino acids. The CDR3 nucleotides are TGCAGTGCTGGGACGACAGGGGAGCATGGCTACACCTTC. Translation: CSAGTTGEHGYTF.

J is TRBJ2-1 and V is TRBV28; weak D call: TRBD2 (5 bases). The CDR3 is made up of 14 amino acids. Looked up from germline, CDR1 is MDHEN and CDR2 is SYDVKM. V lost 6 bases, J lost 5 bases, and 14 bases lay in between. The chain's CDR3 is CASSWTLENNEQFF. Here the CDR3 DNA reads TGTGCCAGCAGCTGGACTCTAGAGAACAATGAGCAGTTCTTC. Full variable domain (outside the CDR3, taken from reference TRBV28 and TRBJ2-1): DVKVTQSSRYLVKRTGEKVFLECVQDMDHENMFWYRQDPGLGLRLIYFSYDVKMKEKGDIPEGYSVSREKKERFSLILESASTNQTSMYLCASSWTLENNEQFFGPGTRLTVL.

This clonotype appeared a few times. The chain employs TRBV10-3 and TRBJ1-6, with D unclear. Germline V gene lookup returns CDR1 ENHRY and CDR2 SYGVKD. Trimming removed 3 bases from V and 9 bases from J, with 12 bases in between. The CDR3 runs to 14 residues. The CDR3 DNA reads as TGTGCCATCAGTGATCAAGGAGGAGGTTCACCCCTCCACTTT. This translates into CAISDQGGGSPLHF.

Only a few counts were recorded for this clonotype. The gene calls are TRBV28 and TRBJ2-3; a possible D gene is TRBD2 (6 bases). This CDR3 contains 15 residues. Germline-derived CDR1 and CDR2 are MDHEN and SYDVKM. V dropped 6 bases and J dropped 2 bases, with 15 bases sitting between them. The CDR3 coding sequence is TGTGCCAGCAGCTCCACTAGCCCCCACACAGATACGCAGTATTTT. Translation gives CASSSTSPHTDTQYF.

The table lists this clonotype with a few counts. The rearrangement joins TRBV4-1 to TRBJ2-1; D is perhaps TRBD1 (5 bases). From germline, CDR1 is MGHRA and CDR2 YSYEKL. V gave up 0 bases and J gave up 6 bases, with 9 bases separating them. The CDR3 length is 14 residues. This CDR3 reads CASSQDAQGNEQFF. The CDR3 DNA is TGCGCCAGCAGCCAAGATGCTCAGGGCAATGAGCAGTTCTTC.

The sample holds a few counts of this clonotype. The chain joins TRBV6-6 to TRBJ1-2; D not resolved. This CDR3 is 14 amino acids long. Germline loops: CDR1 MNHNY, CDR2 SVGAGI (reference sequence). With 3 bases removed from V and 6 bases from J, the gap between germline ends came to 14 bases. CDR3: CASSYWRDENGYTF. DNA for the CDR3: TGTGCCAGCAGTTATTGGAGGGATGAAAATGGCTACACCTTC.

The chain links TRBV5-1 to TRBJ1-2; no firm D call. V lost 0 bases to trimming and J lost 4 bases, with 13 bases between them. The CDR3 is made up of 15 amino acids. Germline loops: CDR1 SGHRS, CDR2 YFSETQ. Here the CDR3 reads CASSLDQGMVYGYTF. CDR3 DNA sequence: TGCGCCAGCAGCTTGGATCAAGGGATGGTCTATGGCTACACCTTC.

This clonotype turned up a few times. This chain connects TRBV28 to TRBJ2-5; either TRBD1 or TRBD2 may fit D (5 bases each). This CDR3 is built from 15 residues. Per germline, CDR1 MDHEN and CDR2 SYDVKM. V lost 2 bases to trimming and J lost 6 bases, with 16 bases between them. The DNA for the CDR3 is TGTGCCAGCAGTTTAGGGGGTCTAAGGCGTCAGACCCAGTACTTC. This translates into CASSLGGLRRQTQYF. The full variable domain, completed using reference TRBV28 and TRBJ2-5, is DVKVTQSSRYLVKRTGEKVFLECVQDMDHENMFWYRQDPGLGLRLIYFSYDVKMKEKGDIPEGYSVSREKKERFSLILESASTNQTSMYLCASSLGGLRRQTQYFGPGTRLLVL.

This clonotype was counted a few times. The chain joins TRBV7-2 to TRBJ1-2; 7 positions agree with TRBD1. The CDR3 loop spans 13 amino acids. Germline values: CDR1 SGHTA, CDR2 FQGNSA. V lost 5 bases and J lost 8; bases outside the gene matches: 8. The CDR3 bases are TGTGCCAGCAGCCGCGACAGGGCGGGGGGCTACACCTTC. Translation gives CASSRDRAGGYTF.

A few counts support this clonotype. The rearrangement links TRBV20-1 to TRBJ1-1, with D unclear. The V and J ends lost 3 bases and 0 bases respectively, with 17 bases between them. Germline CDR1 and CDR2: DFQATT and SNEGSKA (reference sequence). The CDR3 is 16 amino acids. CDR3 bases: TGCAGTGCTAGGAAGCGGGCAGGCATCATGAACACTGAAGCTTTCTTT. Translated: CSARKRAGIMNTEAFF.

This clonotype came up once. The chain recombines TRBV7-9 with TRBJ1-4; tentatively, D is TRBD1 (5 bases). Trimming shortened V by 5 bases and J by 8 bases, and 15 bases separated the two germline ends. This CDR3 spans 14 amino acids. Germline-derived CDR1 and CDR2 are SEHNR and FQNEAQ (reference sequence). CDR3 residues: CASSPGSGGEKLFF. For the CDR3, the DNA is TGTGCCAGCAGCCCGGGGAGCGGGGGAGAAAAACTGTTTTTT.

This chain joins TRBV9 and TRBJ2-7; tentative D call: TRBD1 (6 bases). The CDR3 totals 15 residues. Trimming removed 0 bases from V and 2 bases from J, with 12 bases in between. Germline CDR1 SGDLS, CDR2 YYNGEE. CDR3 DNA sequence: TGTGCCAGCAGCGTAGGGACAGCACCGACCTACGAGCAGTACTTC. As protein: CASSVGTAPTYEQYF.

The V and J genes are TRBV7-9 and TRBJ1-6; TRBD1 matches 7 bases. V lost 5 bases to trimming and J lost 0 bases; unmatched junction nucleotides: 10. The CDR3 has 18 amino acids. Germline V gene sequence: CDR1 SEHNR, CDR2 FQNEAQ (reference sequence). CDR3 in amino acids: CASSETGTASSYNSPLHF. CDR3 DNA sequence: TGTGCCAGCAGCGAAACCGGGACAGCGAGCTCCTATAATTCACCCCTCCACTTT.

This clonotype was picked up a small number of times. CDR3 DNA sequence: TGCAGTGCTAAGAAACTAGTAGCAGATACGCAGTATTTT. Its protein is CSAKKLVADTQYF. The chain has TRBV20-1 and TRBJ2-3, with a possible D match to TRBD2 (5 bases). The CDR3 contains 13 residues. CDR1 is DFQATT and CDR2 is SNEGSKA in the germline V gene (reference sequence). The V end was cut by 4 bases, the J end by 4 bases, with 12 bases between.

J is TRBJ2-1 and V is TRBV25-1; D assignment may be TRBD1 or TRBD2 (5 bases each). The CDR3 spans 18 residues. The germline CDR1 and CDR2 sequences are MGHDK and SYGVNS. With 1 base removed from V and 9 bases from J, the gap between germline ends came to 25 bases. The CDR3 nucleotides are TGTGCCAGCAGTGAATTGGGTCTGGCTCTCCGGGGCAATAGTGAGCAGTTCTTC. It encodes CASSELGLALRGNSEQFF. Full variable domain (missing parts from reference TRBV25-1 and TRBJ2-1): EADIYQTPRYLVIGTGKKITLECSQTMGHDKMYWYQQDPGMELHLIHYSYGVNSTEKGDLSSESTVSRIRTEHFPLTLESARPSHTSQYLCASSELGLALRGNSEQFFGPGTRLTVL.

This chain connects TRBV6-2 or TRBV6-3 to TRBJ2-5, with no clear D. Trimming took 4 bases from V and 2 from J, leaving 11 bases between them. The CDR3 is 14 amino acids. Germline CDR1 MNHEY, CDR2 SVGEGT. In DNA form, the CDR3 reads TGTGCCAGCAGTTTCGGACGGTCTCAAGAGACCCAGTACTTC. Translation gives CASSFGRSQETQYF.

The chain couples TRBV20-1 to TRBJ1-2; TRBD1 might be the D (6 bases). The CDR3 extends over 15 amino acids. Per the germline V gene, CDR1 is DFQATT and CDR2 is SNEGSKA (reference sequence). Trimming shortened V by 1 base and J by 2 bases, and 14 bases separated the two germline ends. The CDR3 region has the DNA TGCAGTGCTAGAGTTGCAGGGCAGGGGAACTATGGCTACACCTTC. Protein product: CSARVAGQGNYGYTF.

V usage is TRBV20-1 and J usage is TRBJ2-1; D call uncertain. The CDR3 covers 15 residues. Trimming removed 4 bases at V and 6 bases at J, with 19 bases between. Germline V CDR1 and CDR2: DFQATT, SNEGSKA (reference sequence). The CDR3 loop reads CSAMDGSSPLNEQFF. The CDR3 DNA reads TGCAGTGCTATGGATGGCTCTTCCCCGCTCAATGAGCAGTTCTTC.

This clonotype was seen a few times. The genes are TRBV6-2 or TRBV6-3 and TRBJ2-1; D uncertain. Looked up from germline, CDR1 is MNHEY and CDR2 is SVGEGT. Trimming took off 7 bases at V and 4 bases at J, with 14 bases between the two ends. CDR3 length equals 14 residues. This CDR3 reads CASNPHNSYNEQFF. CDR3 nucleotide sequence: TGTGCCAGCAACCCACACAACTCATACAATGAGCAGTTCTTC.